The entry below gives a single T cell receptor (beta chain) sequence along with its context. Its antigen is still unknown. Nothing much larger sits one base from this clone, and base qualities are not available. The data were obtained in a study of blood T cell repertoires in COVID-19 (dated by TCRdb to the early 2020s). Looking at the study overall: The collaborator samples originated in the United States, Italy and Spain and spanned the acute and convalescent phases of COVID-19. The dataset comprised deeply sampled blood TCRbeta repertoires from subjects exposed to, actively infected with, or recovered from COVID-19. The repertoires were made available in a free public database intended to serve as a resource for research on the immune response to SARS-CoV-2. The samples were drawn from two sources: the first 160 participants of the ongoing ImmuneRACE study, and 1,000 to 1,500 subjects contributed by 6 global collaborators. The material from the prospective study consisted of cDNA or gDNA derived from T cells, B-cell-depleted T cells, or PBMCs. HLA class I and class II types, where available, came from metadata supplied by the sample provider rather than from assay-based typing. Sample metadata almost always included a de-identified subject ID, COVID-19 status, age in years and sex.

On the study overall, not on this receptor specifically: How much clinical and demographic metadata was included differed by source and by participant, and the metadata was provided uncurated.

The immunoSEQ Assay, a bias-controlled multiplex PCR, was used to amplify TCRbeta CDR3 regions from genomic DNA. The authors' analysis ran thus. The number of nucleated cells in each sample was estimated from the amplification of reference gene primers within the assay. To quantify the absolute abundance of each unique TCRbeta CDR3 rearrangement, sequence reads were collapsed and filtered. For each sample, productive Simpson clonality was calculated as the square root of Simpson's diversity index over productive rearrangements. The immuneACCESS repertoire file appears here via TCRdb, limited to in-frame rearrangements. These files lack a portion of the clones; in checked studies, under half of the deficit traces to unresolved V genes, and the cause of the others is not known. From that table come the V and J calls and clone size; the DNA was used to work out D and trimming. This sample lists 300,000 to 350,000 clones; approximately 89% were detected once. The ten largest clones capture 1.5% to 2% of the sample.

One collaborating source in Seattle enrolled patients while the patients were actively infected and followed the patients over time throughout the course of disease. Collaborating institutions collected whole blood in K2EDTA tubes following their own protocols. For TCRbeta analysis, collaborator samples were shipped as frozen whole blood, as isolated PBMCs, or as DNA extracted from either sample type. V and J are truncated by 3 bases and 2 bases respectively, leaving an intervening sequence of 11 bases. Spanning cysteine to phenylalanine, the CDR3 consists of 15 amino acids. The entry retains the CDR3 DNA only, 45 bases that are in frame from base 1. CDR1 and CDR2 are drawn from the germline V gene: MDHEN, SYDVKM.

The chain joins TRBV28 to TRBJ2-1; TRBD1 is perhaps the D gene, given 6 matching bases. This receptor was identified in a woman aged 25 to 39 with COVID-19, enrolled during active disease. Sequenced material: peripheral blood. The nucleotide sequence reads as follows: TGTGCCAGCAGTTTGACTAACAGGGCCTACAATGAGCAGTTCTTC. Its coded protein is CASSLTNRAYNEQFF.